These 27 T cell receptor beta chains share one sample of origin, sequenced in a study of glioma-infiltrating T cells after dendritic cell vaccination. Using immunoSEQ multiplex PCR, the repertoire was profiled, and TCRdb retains in-frame clones only, with some absent. The sample lists tens of thousands of clones, around 85% seen once, with 8.5% in the top ten. The time point is: after dendritic cell vaccination, including at tumor progression/relapse. This material consisted of blood, taken after dendritic cell vaccination. All receptors derive from a human donor with glioblastoma.

Worth noting for this clone: The sample contains more than one DNA sequence encoding this CDR3. The CDR3 here is CASSLDRNTEAFF. The CDR3 DNA sequence: TGTGCCAGCAGCCTAGACAGGAACACTGAAGCTTTCTTT. The chain carries TRBV7-2 and TRBJ1-1, with D maybe TRBD1 (5 bases). V lost 5 bases and J 1 base, leaving 8 bases between the germline ends. This CDR3 contains 13 residues. The germline V gene encodes CDR1 SGHTA and CDR2 FQGNSA.

This chain links TRBV5-8 with TRBJ1-1; D remains ambiguous. Germline lookup yields CDR1 SGHTS and CDR2 YDEGEE. The CDR3 sequence is 13 residues long. Trimming took off 4 bases at V and 11 bases at J, with 18 bases between the two ends. Here the CDR3 DNA reads TGTGCCAGCAGCCTCACCGGGGTGGGGAGGGCTTTCTTT. Its translation: CASSLTGVGRAFF.

The rearrangement links TRBV6-1 to TRBJ2-5; the match to TRBD2 covers 11 bases. CDR1 MNHNS and CDR2 SASEGT come from the germline V gene. The CDR3 contains 18 residues. J gave up 6 bases and V 1 base, and 13 bases lay outside the gene matches. CDR3 sequence reads: CASSEVVSGGAGTQTQYF. The DNA of the CDR3 is TGTGCCAGCAGTGAAGTAGTTAGCGGGGGGGCGGGCACTCAGACCCAGTACTTC.

This chain connects TRBV5-1 to TRBJ2-7; D is unresolved. V was pared by 5 bases and J by 2 bases, with 5 bases between. Germline V gene lookup returns CDR1 SGHRS and CDR2 YFSETQ. CDR3 size: 11 residues. The CDR3 reads CASRSAYEQYF. In DNA form, the CDR3 reads TGCGCCAGCAGGTCCGCCTACGAGCAGTACTTC.

The gene calls are TRBV27 and TRBJ2-1; 8 bases line up with TRBD1. Trimming cost V 5 bases and J 1 base; bases outside gene matches: 7. Germline V lookup: CDR1 MNHEY, CDR2 SMNVEV (reference sequence). CDR3 length equals 16 residues. The CDR3 coding sequence is TGTGCCAGCAGTAGCTCCACAGGGGGGTCCTACAATGAGCAGTTCTTC. Translating gives CASSSSTGGSYNEQFF.

The V and J genes are TRBV6-5 and TRBJ2-2, with TRBD2 matching over 11 bases. Per germline, CDR1 MNHEY and CDR2 SVGAGI. J was trimmed by 5 bases and V by 5 bases; bases with no gene match: 4. The CDR3 runs 15 residues. CDR3 nucleotide sequence: TGTGCCAGCAGTCTGGGACTAGCGGTTACCGGGGAGCTGTTTTTT. Amino acids: CASSLGLAVTGELFF.

The rearrangement links TRBV27 to TRBJ1-4; D perhaps matches TRBD1 (6 bases). V lost 5 bases and J lost 7, with 20 bases in between. The CDR3 runs 16 residues. The germline V gene has CDR1 MNHEY and CDR2 SMNVEV (reference sequence). The CDR3 DNA reads as TGTGCCAGCAGTCCCCCCTCTGTGAGGGGGTCTGAAAAACTGTTTTTT. Amino acid sequence: CASSPPSVRGSEKLFF.

The genes are TRBV19 and TRBJ2-5; 11 positions agree with TRBD2. V gave up 7 bases and J gave up 1 base; unmatched junction bases: 5. Germline CDR1 is LNHDA and CDR2 is SQIVND (reference sequence). The CDR3 is made up of 15 amino acids. CDR3 residues: CASTPSGGTQETQYF. For the CDR3, the DNA is TGTGCCAGTACCCCTAGCGGGGGGACCCAAGAGACCCAGTACTTC.

This clone was detected a few times. For the CDR3, the DNA is TGTGCCAGCAGCTTAAGGGCTCCGGGACTAGTGGCCCATGAGCAGTTCTTC. Protein: CASSLRAPGLVAHEQFF. The chain carries TRBV7-3 and TRBJ2-1, with 8 bases lining up with TRBD2. This CDR3 has 17 amino acids. J was trimmed by 8 bases and V by 1 base; bases with no gene match: 13. Germline CDR1 is SGHTA and CDR2 is FQGTGA.

CDR3 DNA: TGTGCCAGCAGCGGGACAGGGACTGAGCAGTACTTC. It translates to CASSGTGTEQYF. The chain carries TRBV9 and TRBJ2-7; 8 nucleotides align to TRBD1. CDR3 length: 12 residues. Germline V gene lookup returns CDR1 SGDLS and CDR2 YYNGEE. Unmatched junction bases numbered 3, after V lost 3 bases and J lost 7 bases.

The chain combines TRBV2 with TRBJ2-1; TRBD2 matches at 8 bases. CDR1 and CDR2 from the germline V gene are SNHLY and FYNNEI. The V segment lost 4 bases and the J segment 9 bases; nucleotides outside the gene matches: 11. The CDR3 runs to 15 residues. CDR3 DNA: TGTGCCAGCAGTGCCATCGGGCGGGAGGAGAGTGAGCAGTTCTTC. As protein: CASSAIGREESEQFF.

This clone was detected once. V and J are TRBV7-8 and TRBJ2-7, with 12 bases lining up with TRBD2. Germline values: CDR1 SGHVS, CDR2 FQNEAQ. J was trimmed by 4 bases and V by 5 bases; bases with no gene match: 6. The CDR3 is 15 residues long. The CDR3 protein is CASSPLAGGPYEQYF. In DNA form, the CDR3 reads TGTGCCAGCAGCCCTCTAGCGGGAGGGCCGTACGAGCAGTACTTC.

The J gene is TRBJ1-3, the V gene TRBV19, with TRBD1 matching over 8 bases. From germline, CDR1 is LNHDA and CDR2 SQIVND (reference sequence). V gave up 9 bases and J gave up 4 bases; unmatched junction bases: 5. This CDR3 is built from 13 residues. The chain's CDR3 is CASRTGFGNTIYF. The DNA for the CDR3 is TGTGCCAGCCGGACAGGGTTCGGAAACACCATATATTTT. Full variable domain (rest looked up from reference TRBV19 and TRBJ1-3): DGGITQSPKYLFRKEGQNVTLSCEQNLNHDAMYWYRQDPGQGLRLIYYSQIVNDFQKGDIAEGYSVSREKKESFPLTVTSAQKNPTAFYLCASRTGFGNTIYFGEGSWLTVV.

This sequence joins TRBV5-1 and TRBJ2-6, with D perhaps TRBD1 (5 bases). Germline CDR1 SGHRS, CDR2 YFSETQ. The CDR3 is made up of 15 amino acids. V was trimmed by 2 bases and J by 3 bases, leaving 9 bases between them. The CDR3 sequence is CASSFQGHGANVLTF. The CDR3 DNA reads TGCGCCAGCAGCTTCCAGGGTCATGGGGCCAACGTCCTGACTTTC.

The chain employs TRBV2 and TRBJ2-5; D ambiguous. The V and J ends lost 6 bases and 3 bases respectively, with 5 bases between them. Per the germline V gene, CDR1 is SNHLY and CDR2 is FYNNEI. The CDR3 is 11 residues long. CDR3 sequence: CASSFEETQYF. The CDR3 bases are TGTGCCAGCAGCTTTGAAGAGACCCAGTACTTC.

This clone came up once. The V and J genes are TRBV30 and TRBJ2-6, with TRBD1 matching 10 bases. Germline V gene data show CDR1 as GTSNPN and CDR2 as SVGIG (reference sequence). The trim removed 3 bases at V and 0 bases at J, leaving 5 bases unmatched. This CDR3 is 17 amino acids long. The CDR3, as DNA: TGTGCCTGGAGGAGGGACAGGGGCCGCTCTGGGGCCAACGTCCTGACTTTC. It translates to CAWRRDRGRSGANVLTF.

The chain couples TRBV7-6 to TRBJ1-3; 7 nucleotides line up with TRBD1. Looked up from germline, CDR1 is SGHVS and CDR2 is FNYEAQ. The V and J ends lost 5 bases and 0 bases, in that order; junction bases with no gene match: 10. The CDR3 consists of 17 residues. The CDR3 here is CASSPRQGGSSGNTIYF. CDR3 bases: TGTGCCAGCAGCCCAAGACAGGGAGGTTCCTCTGGAAACACCATATATTTT.

This sequence joins TRBV25-1 and TRBJ2-5; 11 nucleotides agree with TRBD1. TRBJ2-7 matches the DNA end more closely, so the J call is doubtful. CDR3 length: 15 amino acids. The V gene's germline CDR1 is MGHDK and CDR2 SYGVNS. CDR3 sequence reads: CASSDMDRGLYEQYF. CDR3 coding DNA: TGTGCCAGCAGTGACATGGACAGGGGGCTTTACGAGCAGTACTTC.

The chain carries TRBV5-1 and TRBJ2-2; 14 nucleotides line up with TRBD2. V lost 4 bases to trimming and J lost 5 bases; unmatched junction nucleotides: 10. CDR1 and CDR2 (germline): SGHRS, YFSETQ. The CDR3 extends over 18 amino acids. The CDR3 is CASSRGTSGSLGTGELFF. For the CDR3, the DNA is TGCGCCAGCAGCAGGGGGACTAGCGGGAGTCTCGGTACCGGGGAGCTGTTTTTT.

The gene calls are TRBV9 and TRBJ1-1; no reliable D call. This CDR3 is 15 amino acids long. Trimming left V 0 bases short and J 2 bases short, with 11 bases between. Per the germline V gene, CDR1 is SGDLS and CDR2 is YYNGEE. The CDR3 DNA is TGTGCCAGCAGCGTAGACCCAGGAAAAAACACTGAAGCTTTCTTT. Protein: CASSVDPGKNTEAFF.

The chain carries TRBV2 and TRBJ2-2; 7 bases map to TRBD2. CDR1 and CDR2 from the germline V gene are SNHLY and FYNNEI. The CDR3 has 13 residues. The trim removed 7 bases at V and 6 bases at J, leaving 5 bases unmatched. The CDR3 bases are TGTGCCAGCACGGGACTAATTTCCGGGGAGCTGTTTTTT. Translation: CASTGLISGELFF.

The rearrangement links TRBV19 to TRBJ2-5; 7 nucleotides align to TRBD2. Unmatched junction bases numbered 3, after V lost 7 bases and J lost 1 base. CDR3 size: 13 residues. Looked up from germline, CDR1 is LNHDA and CDR2 is SQIVND (reference sequence). The CDR3 loop reads CASTSGTQETQYF. CDR3 coding DNA: TGTGCCAGTACTAGCGGTACCCAAGAGACCCAGTACTTC.

CDR3 sequence (DNA): TGCGCCAGCAGCTTGCGGCAGGGAACCGGGGAGCTGTTTTTT. It translates to CASSLRQGTGELFF. The V gene is TRBV5-1, the J gene TRBJ2-2; tentative D call: TRBD1 (5 bases). There are 14 residues in the CDR3. CDR1 SGHRS and CDR2 YFSETQ come from the germline V gene. The V and J ends lost 1 base and 5 bases respectively, with 9 bases between them.

The V gene is TRBV9, the J gene TRBJ1-4; D ambiguous. V lost 6 bases and J lost 5, with 11 bases in between. The germline V gene encodes CDR1 SGDLS and CDR2 YYNGEE. The CDR3 contains 13 residues. The CDR3 DNA is TGTGCCAGCATGGGGTGGAGGAATGAAAAACTGTTTTTT. Translation: CASMGWRNEKLFF.

This chain links TRBV7-2 with TRBJ1-5; D is unclear. V lost 1 base to trimming and J lost 4 bases, with 17 bases between them. This CDR3 is built from 17 residues. Per germline, CDR1 SGHTA and CDR2 FQGNSA. The CDR3 DNA is TGTGCCAGCAGCTTAGGTCACGTCCCTAGTGGGAATCAGCCCCAGCATTTT. Its protein is CASSLGHVPSGNQPQHF. The full variable domain, its missing parts supplied by reference TRBV7-2 and TRBJ1-5, is GAGVSQSPSNKVTEKGKDVELRCDPISGHTALYWYRQSLGQGLEFLIYFQGNSAPDKSGLPSDRFSAERTGGSVSTLTIQRTQQEDSAVYLCASSLGHVPSGNQPQHFGDGTRLSIL.

The gene calls are TRBV29-1 and TRBJ2-5; TRBD1 agrees at 7 bases. With the DNA end fitting TRBJ2-7 better, the J assignment may be wrong. The CDR3 consists of 17 residues. Germline-derived CDR1 and CDR2 are SQVTM and ANQGSEA. DNA of the CDR3: TGCAGCGTTACCGGGGATGCCGGGACAGACCGTTCCTACGAGCAGTACTTC. Encoded protein: CSVTGDAGTDRSYEQYF.

This clone came up many times. The chain links TRBV4-3 to TRBJ2-6, with D unresolved. The V end was cut by 0 bases, the J end by 0 bases, with 6 bases between. The germline V gene encodes CDR1 LGHNA and CDR2 YSLEER. This CDR3 is 16 amino acids long. The DNA of the CDR3 is TGCGCCAGCAGCCAAGAATACAACTCTGGGGCCAACGTCCTGACTTTC. Its translation: CASSQEYNSGANVLTF.